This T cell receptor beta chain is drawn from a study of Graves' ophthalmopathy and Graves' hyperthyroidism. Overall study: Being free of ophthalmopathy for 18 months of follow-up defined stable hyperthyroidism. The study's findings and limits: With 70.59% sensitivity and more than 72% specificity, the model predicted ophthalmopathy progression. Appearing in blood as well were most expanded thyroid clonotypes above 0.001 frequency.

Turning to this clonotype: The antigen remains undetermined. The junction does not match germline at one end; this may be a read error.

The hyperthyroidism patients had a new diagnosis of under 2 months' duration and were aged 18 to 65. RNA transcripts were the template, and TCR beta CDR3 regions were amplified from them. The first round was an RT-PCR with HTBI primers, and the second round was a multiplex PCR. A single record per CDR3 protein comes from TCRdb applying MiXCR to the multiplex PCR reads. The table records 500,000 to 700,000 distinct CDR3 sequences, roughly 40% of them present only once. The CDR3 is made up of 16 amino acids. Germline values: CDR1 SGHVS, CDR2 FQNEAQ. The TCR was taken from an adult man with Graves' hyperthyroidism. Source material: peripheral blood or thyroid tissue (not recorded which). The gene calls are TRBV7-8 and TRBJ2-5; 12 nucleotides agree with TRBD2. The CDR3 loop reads CASSPLLAGGGETQYF. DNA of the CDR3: TGCGCCAGCAGCCCGCTGCTAGCGGGGGGGGGGGAGACCCAGTACTTC. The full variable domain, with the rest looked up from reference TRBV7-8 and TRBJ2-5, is GAGVSQSPRYKVAKRGQDVALRCDPISGHVSLFWYQQALGQGPEFLTYFQNEAQLDKSGLPSDRFFAERPEGSVSTLKIQRTQQEDSAVYLCASSPLLAGGGETQYFGPGTRLLVL.